These T cell receptor beta chains were read from a single sample in a study of shared clonotypes between healthy human individuals. The method was immunoSEQ multiplex PCR; TCRdb's version includes in-frame clones alone and lacks a portion of them. This sample has more than 2 million clones, with about 94% found just once. The source material was naive CD8+ T cells from PBMCs. Receptor source: a young man in good health. Some clones in this sample may be carry-over from other donors' samples. The CDR3 runs from the conserved cysteine through the conserved F or W. The order of the fields is J gene, clone size, V gene, D gene, CDR3 DNA, CDR3 protein. The D gene is left open where the match is weak. The listing skips clone size in some rows; elsewhere it reads once, few, many or a size class.

J: TRBJ2-7
size: .
V: TRBV7-9
D: .
DNA: TGTGCCAGCAGCTTTGGGACCTACGAGCAGTACTTC
CDR3: CASSFGTYEQYF

J: TRBJ2-7
size: .
V: TRBV18
D: TRBD1
DNA: TGTGCCAGCTCCTCCGGGACAGGGGTCTACGAGCAGTACTTC
CDR3: CASSSGTGVYEQYF

J: TRBJ2-1
size: .
V: TRBV4-3
D: TRBD2
DNA: TGCGCCAGCAGCCAAGACCGTCGGGGGGGCGGTAAAAGCTCCTACAATGAGCAGTTCTTC
CDR3: CASSQDRRGGGKSSYNEQFF

J: TRBJ2-2
size: .
V: TRBV27
D: .
DNA: TGTGCCAGCAGTTTGCGGCCTTCGAACACCGGGGAGCTGTTTTTT
CDR3: CASSLRPSNTGELFF

J: TRBJ2-7
size: .
V: TRBV7-8
D: .
DNA: TGTGCCAGCAGCTTAGAAATAGCGGAAACCTACGAGCAGTACTTC
CDR3: CASSLEIAETYEQYF

J: TRBJ2-7
size: .
V: TRBV27
D: .
DNA: TGTGCCAGCATCCGGGGGTACGAGCAGTACTTC
CDR3: CASIRGYEQYF

J: TRBJ2-5
size: .
V: TRBV2
D: .
DNA: TGTGCCAGCAGTGAAGTTCGCCCAGAAGAGACCCAGTACTTC
CDR3: CASSEVRPEETQYF

J: TRBJ2-1
size: .
V: TRBV4-2
D: TRBD2
DNA: TGTGCCAGCAGCCAAGATCTCGGGGGGAATGAGCAGTTCTTC
CDR3: CASSQDLGGNEQFF

J: TRBJ2-7
size: .
V: TRBV29-1
D: .
DNA: TGCAGCGTTGAAGCCCTCGGAAACTACGAGCAGTACTTC
CDR3: CSVEALGNYEQYF

J: TRBJ1-2
size: once
V: TRBV11-2
D: .
DNA: TGTGCCAGCAGCTTAGGCGCAGGAAACGGCTACACCTTC
CDR3: CASSLGAGNGYTF

J: TRBJ2-3
size: .
V: TRBV6-5
D: .
DNA: TGTGCCAGCAGTTACACAATGGGAGATACGCAGTATTTT
CDR3: CASSYTMGDTQYF

J: TRBJ2-1
size: .
V: TRBV5-1
D: .
DNA: TGCGCCAGCAGCTGGACAGCTTACAATGAGCAGTTCTTC
CDR3: CASSWTAYNEQFF

J: TRBJ1-3
size: .
V: TRBV28
D: TRBD1
DNA: TGTGCCAGCACACAGGGGTCATCTGGAAACACCATATATTTT
CDR3: CASTQGSSGNTIYF

J: TRBJ1-1
size: .
V: TRBV5-1
D: TRBD1
DNA: TGCGCCAGCAGGATAAGACAGGGGCCGGATATTGAAGCTTTCTTT
CDR3: CASRIRQGPDIEAFF

J: TRBJ1-1
size: .
V: TRBV6-4
D: .
DNA: TGTGCCAGCAGTGACTCGAGGGTCGGTACTGAAGCTTTCTTT
CDR3: CASSDSRVGTEAFF

J: TRBJ1-1
size: once
V: TRBV6-5
D: .
DNA: TGTGCCAGCAGTTTAGGGTGGGGGTTCTTGAAAACTGAAGCTTTCTTT
CDR3: CASSLGWGFLKTEAFF

J: TRBJ2-5
size: .
V: TRBV9
D: .
DNA: TGTGCCAGCAGCGTATGGGACGACCAAGAGACCCAGTACTTC
CDR3: CASSVWDDQETQYF

J: TRBJ2-7
size: once
V: TRBV5-4
D: TRBD2
DNA: TGTGCCAGCAGCTTGGCCGGGGGGGCTAGTACCTACGAGCAGTACTTC
CDR3: CASSLAGGASTYEQYF

J: TRBJ2-1
size: .
V: TRBV28
D: .
DNA: TGTGCCAGCAGTTCTGACCTCGCCAGGGAGACTTACAATGAGCAGTTCTTC
CDR3: CASSSDLARETYNEQFF

J: TRBJ2-1
size: .
V: TRBV4-1
D: TRBD1
DNA: TGCGCCAGCAGCCAAGGGCGAGAGACAGGGGGCTCGAATGAGCAGTTCTTC
CDR3: CASSQGRETGGSNEQFF

J: TRBJ2-2
size: .
V: TRBV6-1
D: .
DNA: TGTGCCAGCCCCAGCTACCCCATGGACACCGGGGAGCTGTTTTTT
CDR3: CASPSYPMDTGELFF

J: TRBJ2-7
size: .
V: TRBV7-9
D: TRBD2
DNA: TGTGCCAGCAGCTCCACCGGGACTAGCGTCTCCTACGAGCAGTACTTC
CDR3: CASSSTGTSVSYEQYF

J: TRBJ1-4
size: .
V: TRBV7-9
D: .
DNA: TGTGCCAGCGCCCTCGGGGGAGCGGAAAAACTGTTTTTT
CDR3: CASALGGAEKLFF

J: TRBJ2-1
size: .
V: TRBV6-1
D: .
DNA: TGTGCCAGCAGTGAGTACAGGGGAGGCGATGAGCAGTTCTTC
CDR3: CASSEYRGGDEQFF

J: TRBJ2-2
size: .
V: TRBV11-2
D: .
DNA: TGTGCCAGCAGCTTGGGCAGGGGGGCCGGGGAGCTGTTTTTT
CDR3: CASSLGRGAGELFF

J: TRBJ2-1
size: .
V: TRBV9
D: .
DNA: TGTGCCAGCAGCGAGGCCAATGAGCAGTTCTTC
CDR3: CASSEANEQFF

J: TRBJ2-5
size: .
V: TRBV11-2
D: .
DNA: TGTGCCAGCAGCTTAGCCCCAGGGGCGTACGAGACCCAGTACTTC
CDR3: CASSLAPGAYETQYF

J: TRBJ2-2
size: .
V: TRBV4-1
D: .
DNA: TGCGCCAGCAGCCAAGTACAGACACTTAACACCGGGGAGCTGTTTTTT
CDR3: CASSQVQTLNTGELFF

J: TRBJ1-1
size: .
V: TRBV28
D: .
DNA: TGTGCCAGCAGTTTCCGACCAGCGGTGAACACTGAAGCTTTCTTT
CDR3: CASSFRPAVNTEAFF

J: TRBJ2-7
size: .
V: TRBV28
D: .
DNA: TGTGCCAGCAGTCCAAGACCCCGCGAGGACGAGCAGTACTTC
CDR3: CASSPRPREDEQYF

J: TRBJ2-3
size: .
V: TRBV7-8
D: .
DNA: TGTGCCAGCAGCTTGATACGGGGCACAGATACGCAGTATTTT
CDR3: CASSLIRGTDTQYF

J: TRBJ2-1
size: .
V: TRBV7-9
D: TRBD2
DNA: TGTGCCAGCAGCCCCAAGACTAGCGGGTTTTACAATGAGCAGTTCTTC
CDR3: CASSPKTSGFYNEQFF

J: TRBJ2-7
size: .
V: TRBV2
D: TRBD2
DNA: TGTGCCAGCAGTTGGCCCGGGACTAGCGGGAGACCAAGCTCCTACGAGCAGTACTTC
CDR3: CASSWPGTSGRPSSYEQYF

J: TRBJ1-1
size: once
V: TRBV18
D: .
DNA: TGTGCCAGCTCCCCTATTGGGGGGAACACTGAAGCTTTCTTT
CDR3: CASSPIGGNTEAFF

J: TRBJ2-7
size: .
V: TRBV9
D: .
DNA: TGTGCCAGCAGCGTCTGGGACGGAGTTGCCTACGAGCAGTACTTC
CDR3: CASSVWDGVAYEQYF

J: TRBJ2-7
size: once
V: TRBV2
D: .
DNA: TGTGCCAGCAGTGAACTCCAGGGGCACTACGAGCAGTACTTC
CDR3: CASSELQGHYEQYF

J: TRBJ1-4
size: once
V: TRBV30
D: .
DNA: TGTGCCTGGGGGGTGGGAGCTGGGAATGAAAAACTGTTTTTT
CDR3: CAWGVGAGNEKLFF

J: TRBJ2-5
size: .
V: TRBV27
D: TRBD1
DNA: TGTGCCAGCAGTTCCCGACAGGGGGCCTTGGGGGAGACCCAGTACTTC
CDR3: CASSSRQGALGETQYF

J: TRBJ2-7
size: once
V: TRBV9
D: TRBD2
DNA: TGTGCCAGCAACCCTAGCGGGAGATCCGAGCAGTACTTC
CDR3: CASNPSGRSEQYF

J: TRBJ2-3
size: .
V: TRBV27
D: .
DNA: TGTGCCAGCAGTTTATTCCAGCAGAGCACAGATACGCAGTATTTT
CDR3: CASSLFQQSTDTQYF

J: TRBJ1-2
size: .
V: TRBV4-1
D: TRBD1
DNA: TGCGCCAGCAGCCAAGGGGACAGGGGCTACTATGGCTACACCTTC
CDR3: CASSQGDRGYYGYTF

J: TRBJ2-1
size: once
V: TRBV27
D: TRBD2
DNA: TGTGCCAGCAGAAAGGGACTAGCGGGAGGGTCCTACAATGAGCAGTTCTTC
CDR3: CASRKGLAGGSYNEQFF

J: TRBJ1-2
size: once
V: TRBV27
D: .
DNA: TGTGCCAGCAGTCTAAGGGTGGGGGACGGTACTAACTATGGCTACACCTTC
CDR3: CASSLRVGDGTNYGYTF

J: TRBJ2-5
size: .
V: TRBV27
D: .
DNA: TGTGCCAGCAGTTTACGACAGTTCCAAGAGACCCAGTACTTC
CDR3: CASSLRQFQETQYF

J: TRBJ1-3
size: .
V: TRBV10-2
D: .
DNA: TGCGCCAGCAGACCCGAGGGGGCTGGAAACACCATATATTTT
CDR3: CASRPEGAGNTIYF

J: TRBJ2-3
size: once
V: TRBV28
D: .
DNA: TGTGCCAGCAGCGAACCGGGAGGGGGCCCTAGCACAGATACGCAGTATTTT
CDR3: CASSEPGGGPSTDTQYF

J: TRBJ1-5
size: once
V: TRBV6-6
D: .
DNA: TGTGCCAGCAGTCCCACACGACATGTCCATCAGCCCCAGCATTTT
CDR3: CASSPTRHVHQPQHF

J: TRBJ1-4
size: .
V: TRBV9
D: TRBD1
DNA: TGTGCCAGCAGCGACACAGGGGGCGGTACAACTAATGAAAAACTGTTTTTT
CDR3: CASSDTGGGTTNEKLFF

J: TRBJ2-7
size: .
V: TRBV2
D: TRBD1
DNA: TGTGCCAGCAGTGAAACCGGGACAGTGTACTACGAGCAGTACTTC
CDR3: CASSETGTVYYEQYF

J: TRBJ1-5
size: .
V: TRBV7-9
D: .
DNA: TGTGCCAGCAGCTTAGAACCGGGGCCCAATCAGCCCCAGCATTTT
CDR3: CASSLEPGPNQPQHF

J: TRBJ2-7
size: once
V: TRBV7-9
D: .
DNA: TGTGCCAGCAGCTTAGGGACGTTGAGTGAGCAGTACTTC
CDR3: CASSLGTLSEQYF

J: TRBJ2-3
size: .
V: TRBV14
D: .
DNA: TGTGCCAGCAGCCTACTCCCAGGAGGCACAGATACGCAGTATTTT
CDR3: CASSLLPGGTDTQYF